Reported below is one TCR beta chain. The data belong to a study of blood T cell repertoires in COVID-19. About the study: Sample material is recorded as cDNA or gDNA derived from T cells, B-cell-depleted T cells, or PBMCs.

Study processing details: Reference gene primer amplification in the assay estimated nucleated cell counts. Produced via immunoSEQ multiplex PCR; TCRdb's table is partial and in-frame only. V, J and clone size derive from that table, while D and trimming were established from the DNA sequence. The sample has more than 200,000 clones; roughly 90% are singletons. In terms of age and location, participants ranged from roughly 18 to 100 years and lived in about 25 US areas. Researchers sorted participants into cohorts using their self-reported clinical history. The clonotype comes from a woman under 40 who had recovered from COVID-19. The specimen sequenced was PBMCs or T cells enriched from blood (not recorded which).

This chain's CDR3 is CASSDLSVTDTQYF. In nucleotides, the CDR3 is TGTGCCAGCAGTGATCTCTCAGTCACAGATACGCAGTATTTT. The chain uses TRBV6-1 and TRBJ2-3, with D unresolved. The CDR3 length is 14 residues. Germline loops: CDR1 MNHNS, CDR2 SASEGT. Trimming took off 3 bases at V and 2 bases at J, with 9 bases between the two ends.